The 3 T cell receptor beta chains reported below all come from one sample, sequenced in a study of blood T cell repertoires in COVID-19. Sequencing used immunoSEQ multiplex PCR; TCRdb keeps in-frame clones, though not all of them. The sample lists about 180,000 clones, 80% to 90% occurring once. Sequencing was performed on peripheral blood. The receptors originated from a woman of 80 years or more with COVID-19, enrolled during active disease.

The chain uses TRBV6-6 and TRBJ2-7; 8 nucleotides agree with TRBD1. CDR1 and CDR2 (germline): MNHNY, SVGAGI (reference sequence). The trim removed 6 bases at V and 5 bases at J, leaving 6 bases unmatched. The CDR3 covers 13 residues. The DNA for the CDR3 is TGTGCCAGCAGACGGACAGGGTTCCACGAGCAGTACTTC. Its translation is CASRRTGFHEQYF.

V and J are TRBV25-1 and TRBJ2-1; D gene ambiguous. V lost 3 bases, J lost 0 bases, and 9 bases lay in between. Germline V gene data show CDR1 as MGHDK and CDR2 as SYGVNS. The CDR3 is made up of 15 amino acids. CDR3 in DNA: TGTGCCAGCAGTGACCGGAGAAGCTCCTACAATGAGCAGTTCTTC. Its translation is CASSDRRSSYNEQFF.

The rearrangement links TRBV5-1 to TRBJ2-7; D perhaps matches TRBD2 (5 bases). V lost 0 bases to trimming and J lost 6 bases, with 10 bases between them. The CDR3 runs to 13 residues. CDR1 is SGHRS and CDR2 is YFSETQ in the germline V gene. CDR3 residues: CASSLAVGGEQYF. DNA of the CDR3: TGCGCCAGCAGCTTGGCAGTAGGAGGCGAGCAGTACTTC. Variable domain in full (rest from reference TRBV5-1 and TRBJ2-7): KAGVTQTPRYLIKTRGQQVTLSCSPISGHRSVSWYQQTPGQGLQFLFEYFSETQRNKGNFPGRFSGRQFSNSRSEMNVSTLELGDSALYLCASSLAVGGEQYFGPGTRLTVT.